This T cell receptor beta chain was sequenced for a study of CD8 T cells in ankylosing spondylitis. This clonotype appeared a single time. This sequence may be a read error, since a much larger clone differs from it by one base. MiXCR, run by TCRdb on the 5' RACE reads, gives a single entry per CDR3 protein. The sample holds roughly 100,000 distinct CDR3 sequences; roughly 8.7% are singletons and the top ten take 9.9%. Sequencing was carried out using blood, either unsorted or a sorted T cell fraction (not recorded which). The clonotype originates from a male donor with ankylosing spondylitis or in good health (not recorded which).

The CDR3 coding sequence is TGTGTCAGCAGCACCAGTGGTCGGGTGTTCAGTGAGCAGTTCTTC. It encodes CVSSTSGRVFSEQFF. The chain links TRBV7-2 to TRBJ2-1; D unclear. Germline V gene sequence: CDR1 SGHTA, CDR2 FQGNSA. The CDR3 length is 15 residues.